The present TCR beta chain was sequenced within a study of blood T cell repertoires in COVID-19. TCRdb keeps only in-frame clones here, not all; method: immunoSEQ multiplex PCR. The table includes approximately 63,000 clones, approximately 84% detected once. The sequence derives from a man older than 75 in a cohort sampled during active COVID-19. Input material: peripheral blood.

This CDR3 is CASSQAPDYGYTF. Here the CDR3 DNA reads TGTGCCAGCAGCCAAGCTCCGGACTATGGCTACACCTTC. The rearrangement links TRBV3-1 (or the pseudogene TRBV3-2) to TRBJ1-2; no reliable D call. Germline V gene lookup returns CDR1 LGHDT and CDR2 YNNKEL (reference sequence). CDR3 length: 13 amino acids. Between the trimmed V and J ends, which lost 1 base and 3 bases, there was a span of 6 bases.